This T cell receptor beta chain was obtained from a study of graft-versus-host responses after intestinal transplantation. Clones were read by immunoSEQ multiplex PCR, and TCRdb kept only the in-frame ones, dropping some. The table records nearly 9,500 clones, about 33% of them present only once. Responders labeled with CFSE (approximately 200,000) were plated with approximately 200,000 irradiated, violet-dye-labeled stimulators. CDR3 length equals 15 residues. Trimming cost V 4 bases and J 4 bases; bases outside gene matches: 7. Germline V gene sequence: CDR1 LGHNA, CDR2 YNFKEQ. This specimen was alloreactive CD8+ T cells from a mixed lymphocyte reaction culture, taken before transplantation. The subset is: CFSE-low proliferating T cells sorted from roughly six-day pre-transplant mixed lymphocyte reaction (GvH or HvG direction). The clonotype was recovered from a human patient who was an organ donor for intestinal transplantation. The chain combines TRBV4-2 with TRBJ2-1, with TRBD2 matching over 7 bases. The CDR3 loop reads CASSPTRGDYNEQFF. DNA for the CDR3: TGTGCCAGCAGCCCGACCCGGGGGGATTACAATGAGCAGTTCTTC.